These 16 T cell receptor beta chains came from one sample sequenced in a study of CXCR3-negative and CXCR3-positive naive CD8 T cells. UMI-tagged TRB cDNA libraries were built via 5' RACE. TCRdb re-called the 5' RACE reads; every CDR3 protein appears as one record, without DNA. The ten most abundant clones cover 15% to 25% of a sample with some 22,000 distinct CDR3 sequences. The specimen sequenced was memory CD8+ T cells from blood. The receptor source for this set is a human donor in good health. Some clones in this sample may be carry-over from other donors' samples.

The chain has TRBV10-3 and TRBJ2-7; TCRdb's assignment of TRBD1 cannot be checked, as there is no DNA. CDR1 ENHRY and CDR2 SYGVKD come from the germline V gene. This CDR3 has 14 amino acids. CDR3 region: CAISDRGSSYEQYF.

This sequence joins TRBV7-8 and TRBJ2-1. The CDR3 loop spans 15 amino acids. Germline lookup yields CDR1 SGHVS and CDR2 FQNEAQ. The CDR3 reads CASSPAGPSYNEQFF.

V usage is TRBV20-1 and J usage is TRBJ1-5. The CDR3 totals 14 residues. The germline V gene encodes CDR1 DFQATT and CDR2 SNEGSKA (reference sequence). CDR3 in amino acids: CSARDRGEAQPQHF.

CDR3 loop: CASSLALGHSPLHF. The chain couples TRBV7-9 to TRBJ1-6; TCRdb gives TRBD1 as the D gene, but with no DNA this cannot be confirmed. This CDR3 comprises 14 residues. The germline V gene encodes CDR1 SEHNR and CDR2 FQNEAQ (reference sequence). The full variable domain, with the rest looked up from reference TRBV7-9 and TRBJ1-6, is DTGVSQNPRHKITKRGQNVTFRCDPISEHNRLYWYRQTLGQGPEFLTYFQNEAQLEKSRLLSDRFSAERPKGSFSTLEIQRTEQGDSAMYLCASSLALGHSPLHFGNGTRLTVT.

V gene TRBV29-1 combines with J gene TRBJ2-3. This CDR3 is built from 15 residues. Germline V CDR1 and CDR2: SQVTM, ANQGSEA. The CDR3 is CSVESVREYTDTQYF.

CDR3 amino acids: CATSRARVGANVLTF. The V call is TRBV15, the J call TRBJ2-6. Germline V CDR1 and CDR2: LNHNV, YYDKDF (reference sequence). The CDR3 length is 15 residues.

The genes are TRBV6-2 or TRBV6-3 and TRBJ2-1; TCRdb gives TRBD2 as the D gene, but with no DNA this cannot be confirmed. Germline CDR1 and CDR2: MNHEY and SVGEGT. The CDR3 is 14 amino acids. The CDR3 sequence is CASSYSWATLGQFF.

The rearrangement uses TRBV5-1 and TRBJ2-1; absent DNA, TCRdb's TRBD1 call cannot be checked. This CDR3 spans 14 amino acids. Germline-derived CDR1 and CDR2 are SGHRS and YFSETQ. This chain's CDR3 is CASSLDPLGGEQFF.

The chain combines TRBV7-2 with TRBJ2-5; TCRdb names TRBD2, which stays unverified in the absence of DNA. CDR1 and CDR2 (germline): SGHTA, FQGNSA. The CDR3 extends over 15 amino acids. CDR3 protein: CASSLVAGVRETQYF. Full variable domain (outside the CDR3, taken from reference TRBV7-2 and TRBJ2-5): GAGVSQSPSNKVTEKGKDVELRCDPISGHTALYWYRQSLGQGLEFLIYFQGNSAPDKSGLPSDRFSAERTGGSVSTLTIQRTQQEDSAVYLCASSLVAGVRETQYFGPGTRLLVL.

The chain recombines TRBV19 with TRBJ2-2; TCRdb proposes TRBD1, but this gene call is untestable without DNA. Germline values: CDR1 LNHDA, CDR2 SQIVND (reference sequence). CDR3 length equals 15 residues. This CDR3 reads CASSKGTDYTGELFF.

The J gene is TRBJ2-2, the V gene TRBV29-1; the TRBD1 assignment by TCRdb is unverifiable without DNA. The CDR3 is made up of 13 amino acids. Germline CDR1 and CDR2: SQVTM and ANQGSEA. Here the CDR3 reads CSAPVQGSGELFF.

By frequency, this clonotype registers medium-sized. The chain is built from TRBV6-2 or TRBV6-3 and TRBJ2-7; TCRdb picks TRBD1, but there is no DNA to check that call. The CDR3 totals 13 residues. Germline CDR1 MNHEY, CDR2 SVGEGT. The CDR3 protein is CASNDRVSGEQYF.

CDR3 loop: CSVVDLSRDSSPLHF. The rearrangement uses TRBV20-1 and TRBJ1-6. In germline, CDR1 is DFQATT, CDR2 SNEGSKA (reference sequence). The length of the CDR3 is 15 residues.

The chain joins TRBV28 to TRBJ1-2; TCRdb's D call of TRBD1 is untestable without DNA. This CDR3 comprises 14 residues. CDR1 and CDR2 from the germline V gene are MDHEN and SYDVKM. The CDR3 loop reads CASMGGGRSYGYTF.

The chain has TRBV7-2 and TRBJ2-3; the TRBD1 assignment by TCRdb is unverifiable without DNA. This CDR3 spans 18 amino acids. The germline CDR1 and CDR2 sequences are SGHTA and FQGNSA. Here the CDR3 reads CASSLRTGAAGGTDTQYF.

The J gene is TRBJ1-1, the V gene TRBV29-1; TCRdb names TRBD1, which stays unverified in the absence of DNA. There are 13 residues in the CDR3. Germline CDR1 SQVTM, CDR2 ANQGSEA. The chain's CDR3 is CSVARDRATEAFF.